This T cell receptor beta chain was sequenced for a study of blood T cell repertoires in COVID-19. Study as a whole: COVID-19 samples from acute and convalescent phases originated in the United States, Italy and Spain. PBMCs, B-cell-depleted T cells, or T cells were the source of the cDNA or gDNA that made up the material.

Per the original methods: Reference gene primers were amplified, and this amplification served to estimate nucleated cell counts. Produced via immunoSEQ multiplex PCR; TCRdb's table is partial and in-frame only. Clone size and the V and J calls come from that table; the DNA yielded D and trimming. The sample yields about 220,000 clones, approximately 83% seen once. The clonotype originates from a woman aged 30 to 39 who had recovered from COVID-19. Sequenced: peripheral blood.

The CDR3 bases are TGTGCCAGCAGCTTGTACGGGAGCTCCTACAATGAGCAGTTCTTC. Translated, it gives CASSLYGSSYNEQFF. J is TRBJ2-1 and V is TRBV13, with TRBD2 as a possible D gene (6 bases). The germline V gene encodes CDR1 PRHDT and CDR2 FYEKMQ (reference sequence). The CDR3 runs 15 residues. V lost 3 bases to trimming and J lost 0 bases, with 9 bases between them.